This T cell receptor (beta chain) was captured by sequencing in a study of cytomegalovirus exposure and HLA in healthy donors. PCR employed 60 Vbeta and 13 Jbeta primers. Only in-frame clones appear in the TCRdb table, and some are missing; sequencing was by immunoSEQ multiplex PCR. The table has hundreds of thousands of clones, about 80% seen once. This clone showed up just a few times. Antigen specificity is unknown. Study conclusions and caveats: When analyzed later, the rates of TCR association showed variation by HLA locus, with DRB1 the most and HLA-C the fewest. Previously analyzed data showed that most TCR beta V segments were productive at a frequency of about 87% or about 30%. The study recorded 164 TCR beta chains that were cytomegalovirus-associated.

Unrecorded immune exposures were likely, despite nominal health at sampling. V lost 0 bases and J 6 bases, leaving 15 bases between the germline ends. Germline values: CDR1 SGHRS, CDR2 YFSETQ. The CDR3 runs 16 residues. This clonotype originated in a woman aged 55-75 years in good health and CMV-seropositive. This chain uses TRBV5-1 with TRBJ1-4, with D perhaps TRBD1 (6 bases). Sequencing was done on a sample of PBMCs. The DNA for the CDR3 is TGCGCCAGCAGCTTGGAGAGAGGGGGAAGGTATGAAAAACTGTTTTTT. This encodes CASSLERGGRYEKLFF.